Detailed here is one TCR beta chain. Its matching antigen is unknown. Via MiXCR, TCRdb re-called the reads, giving one row per CDR3 protein. Here the sample spans roughly 570,000 distinct CDR3 sequences, roughly 43% being singletons. The sample comes from a study of T cell repertoires in cytomegalovirus infection. This CDR3 spans 15 amino acids. J lost 4 bases, V lost 6 bases, and 8 bases had no gene match. The V gene is TRBV12-3 or TRBV12-4, the J gene TRBJ2-2; 7 bases agree with TRBD1. The input for sequencing was cultured PBMCs, taken from culture after CMV antigen stimulation. The origin of this receptor is a human donor in good health (CMV status not recorded). Some clones in this sample may be carry-over from other donors' samples. In DNA form, the CDR3 reads TGTGCCAGCAGGGCAAGACAGGGTGGCACCGGGGAGCTGTTTTTT. This encodes CASRARQGGTGELFF.